A single sample gave rise to the 28 T cell receptor beta chains below, sequenced in a study of T-cell reconstitution after alpha-beta-depleted transplantation in children. TCRbeta library construction was performed incorporating unique molecular identifiers. TCRdb reprocessed the PCR reads via MiXCR and lists one record per CDR3 protein. The repertoire holds about 360,000 distinct CDR3 sequences, with about an eighth as singletons. The sample consisted of PBMCs, taken from the stem cell graft. These receptor sequences come from a human donor who donated a stem cell graft to a child with Fanconi anemia.

This clonotype was seen only a few times. This chain connects TRBV12-3 or TRBV12-4 to TRBJ2-5, with 11 nucleotides matching TRBD2. This CDR3 is 17 amino acids long. Trimming at V came to 3 bases and at J to 5 bases, leaving 11 bases not matched to a gene. CDR3 in amino acids: CASSFSGGAGLGETQYF. CDR3 coding DNA: TGTGCCAGCAGTTTTAGCGGGGGGGCAGGTCTTGGGGAGACCCAGTACTTC.

V is TRBV29-1 and J is TRBJ2-5; D is ambiguous. The V end was cut by 4 bases, the J end by 0 bases, with 6 bases between. Germline V gene sequence: CDR1 SQVTM, CDR2 ANQGSEA. This CDR3 spans 12 amino acids. CDR3 nucleotide sequence: TGCAGCGTTGGCCAGTACCAAGAGACCCAGTACTTC. Protein: CSVGQYQETQYF.

This clonotype was seen a handful of times. This chain links TRBV7-9 with TRBJ2-7; 8 bases map to TRBD1. Germline V gives CDR1 SEHNR, CDR2 FQNEAQ (reference sequence). The V and J ends lost 2 bases and 7 bases, in that order; junction bases with no gene match: 13. This CDR3 is 16 amino acids long. CDR3 DNA sequence: TGTGCCAGCAGCTTATACAGGGGGGTACTGTGGGAGGAGCAGTACTTC. Encoded protein: CASSLYRGVLWEEQYF.

This clonotype was counted a few times. V is TRBV2 and J is TRBJ1-6, with unresolved D. From germline, CDR1 is SNHLY and CDR2 FYNNEI. This CDR3 contains 14 residues. V lost 4 bases to trimming and J lost 13 bases, with 17 bases between them. This CDR3 is CASSGTFIRQPLHF. The CDR3 bases are TGTGCCAGCAGTGGAACATTTATAAGGCAGCCCCTCCACTTT.

This clonotype was picked up many times. The V gene is TRBV11-2, the J gene TRBJ1-2, with TRBD1 as a possible D gene (6 bases). V shed 4 bases and J shed 12 bases, with 21 bases lying between them. This CDR3 comprises 14 residues. Germline V gene data show CDR1 as SGHAT and CDR2 as FQNNGV. The CDR3 loop reads CASSSDSWVGINTF. The DNA of the CDR3 is TGTGCCAGCAGCTCGGACAGTTGGGTGGGGATCAACACCTTC.

The sample holds a few counts of this clonotype. The rearrangement joins TRBV7-9 to TRBJ1-4; D call uncertain. Germline assignment: CDR1 SEHNR and CDR2 FQNEAQ (reference sequence). CDR3 length equals 15 residues. The V gene lost 7 bases and the J gene lost 0 bases, with 12 bases spanning the gap. The CDR3, as DNA: TGTGCCAGCACCTCATCTGACACAACTAATGAAAAACTGTTTTTT. Amino acid sequence: CASTSSDTTNEKLFF.

This clonotype came up a few times. The gene calls are TRBV7-9 and TRBJ2-6; 10 bases match TRBD2. V lost 2 bases and J lost 2; bases outside the gene matches: 0. The CDR3 spans 16 residues. Germline loops: CDR1 SEHNR, CDR2 FQNEAQ (reference sequence). In DNA form, the CDR3 reads TGTGCCAGCAGCTTACTAGCGGGGGCTGGGGCCAACGTCCTGACTTTC. It is translated as CASSLLAGAGANVLTF.

The sample holds many counts of this clonotype. The chain recombines TRBV2 with TRBJ1-1; 9 bases line up with TRBD1. The ends lost 4 bases at V and 6 bases at J; junction bases unmatched: 6. Per the germline V gene, CDR1 is SNHLY and CDR2 is FYNNEI. The CDR3 totals 14 residues. CDR3 amino acids: CASSVQGAEAEAFF. Here the CDR3 DNA reads TGTGCCAGCAGTGTACAGGGGGCTGAGGCTGAAGCTTTCTTT. The complete variable domain, with remaining parts taken from reference TRBV2 and TRBJ1-1, reads EPEVTQTPSHQVTQMGQEVILRCVPISNHLYFYWYRQILGQKVEFLVSFYNNEISEKSEIFDDQFSVERPDGSNFTLKIRSTKLEDSAMYFCASSVQGAEAEAFFGQGTRLTVV.

The chain uses TRBV27 and TRBJ1-5; 10 bases line up with TRBD1. J was trimmed by 3 bases and V by 5 bases; bases with no gene match: 7. This CDR3 contains 16 residues. Germline V gene sequence: CDR1 MNHEY, CDR2 SMNVEV (reference sequence). The CDR3 region has the DNA TGTGCCAGCAGTCCGACCGGGACAGGGGACAATCAGCCCCAGCATTTT. This gives the protein CASSPTGTGDNQPQHF.

This clonotype was seen ten or more times. The chain is built from TRBV12-5 and TRBJ1-1; TRBD1 is a possible D gene (5 bases). The germline CDR1 and CDR2 sequences are LGHNT and FRNRAP. This CDR3 region has 16 residues. V was pared by 6 bases and J by 3 bases, with 20 bases between. DNA of the CDR3: TGTGCTAGTGGCCGCCGGGGCGGAACCTGGGACACTGAAGCTTTCTTT. This codes for CASGRRGGTWDTEAFF.

The chain couples TRBV6-5 to TRBJ1-2, with TRBD1 identical over 7 bases. V shed 4 bases and J 5 bases; nucleotides not matched to a gene: 10. The CDR3 runs 15 residues. CDR1 is MNHEY and CDR2 is SVGAGI in the germline V gene. The CDR3 region is CASSSEGTADYGYTF. The CDR3 DNA reads TGTGCCAGCAGTTCCGAGGGGACAGCTGATTATGGCTACACCTTC.

This clonotype was seen only a few times. The J gene is TRBJ2-1, the V gene TRBV6-1; possible D gene TRBD1, 6 bases. The V end lost 5 bases, the J end lost 8 bases, and 13 bases lay between the germline ends. Germline CDR1 is MNHNS and CDR2 is SASEGT. The CDR3 extends over 13 amino acids. The CDR3 nucleotides read TGTGCCAGCAGTCCCGGACAGCTCCATGAGCAGTTCTTC. Translating gives CASSPGQLHEQFF.

DNA of the CDR3: TGCGCCAGCAGCCCGGGGGAAAACTATGGCTACACCTTC. This codes for CASSPGENYGYTF. The chain couples TRBV4-3 to TRBJ1-2; D is possibly TRBD1 (5 bases). The CDR3 sequence is 13 residues long. Germline CDR1 is LGHNA and CDR2 is YSLEER. Trimming left V 4 bases short and J 2 bases short, with 8 bases between.

The V gene is TRBV20-1, the J gene TRBJ2-7, with D possibly being TRBD2 (6 bases). V was cut by 6 bases and J by 3 bases, with 15 bases left in between. This CDR3 region has 13 residues. Germline V gene sequence: CDR1 DFQATT, CDR2 SNEGSKA (reference sequence). The CDR3 nucleotides read TGCAGTGCACCGGGACTTGAGGGCTACGAGCAGTACTTC. Its translation is CSAPGLEGYEQYF.

This clonotype was observed a few times. The gene calls are TRBV7-2 and TRBJ2-7, with TRBD1 matching 10 bases. Per germline, CDR1 SGHTA and CDR2 FQGNSA. V shed 4 bases and J 2 bases; nucleotides not matched to a gene: 5. There are 15 residues in the CDR3. In DNA form, the CDR3 reads TGTGCCAGCAGCTCCAGGACAGGGGGAACCTACGAGCAGTACTTC. It encodes CASSSRTGGTYEQYF. Together with reference TRBV7-2 and TRBJ2-7, the CDR3 gives the full variable domain: GAGVSQSPSNKVTEKGKDVELRCDPISGHTALYWYRQSLGQGLEFLIYFQGNSAPDKSGLPSDRFSAERTGGSVSTLTIQRTQQEDSAVYLCASSSRTGGTYEQYFGPGTRLTVT.

This clonotype came up many times. V gene TRBV4-3 combines with J gene TRBJ2-7; 10 nucleotides match TRBD1. This CDR3 has 15 residues. Trimming took 4 bases from V and 3 from J; bases not matched to a gene: 6. Per the germline V gene, CDR1 is LGHNA and CDR2 is YSLEER. This chain's CDR3 is CASSRAGQGIYEQYF. DNA for the CDR3: TGCGCCAGCAGCCGGGCGGGACAGGGGATCTACGAGCAGTACTTC.

The V and J genes are TRBV18 and TRBJ1-1; D perhaps matches TRBD1 (6 bases). V shed 6 bases and J shed 0 bases, with 11 bases lying between them. There are 14 residues in the CDR3. CDR1 and CDR2 from the germline V gene are KGHSH and LQKENI. Written as DNA, the CDR3 is TGTGCCAGCTCCCGGGACACCTTGAACACTGAAGCTTTCTTT. It codes for CASSRDTLNTEAFF.

This clonotype was seen repeatedly, ten times or more. The gene calls are TRBV5-1 and TRBJ2-3, with 8 bases matching TRBD2. With 6 bases clipped from V and 0 bases from J, the junction kept 6 bases outside the gene matches. CDR3 length: 15 amino acids. Germline V gene lookup returns CDR1 SGHRS and CDR2 YFSETQ. The CDR3 region has the DNA TGCGCCAGCACCCTTAGCGGGGCAAGCACAGATACGCAGTATTTT. It encodes CASTLSGASTDTQYF.

This clonotype was seen many times. The genes are TRBV4-3 and TRBJ1-6, with 9 bases aligning to TRBD1. This CDR3 comprises 16 residues. The ends lost 2 bases at V and 9 bases at J; junction bases unmatched: 8. Per the germline V gene, CDR1 is LGHNA and CDR2 is YSLEER. The DNA for the CDR3 is TGCGCCAGCAGCCAAAATACCGGGACAGGGCCTTCACCCCTCCACTTT. Translated: CASSQNTGTGPSPLHF.

There are a few counts of this clonotype. This chain joins TRBV2 and TRBJ2-5, with 8 bases identical to TRBD1. V dropped 3 bases and J dropped 5; count of bases not matched to a gene: 5. Germline V gene sequence: CDR1 SNHLY, CDR2 FYNNEI. The CDR3 spans 14 residues. CDR3 protein: CASSDAGGGETQYF. The CDR3 bases are TGTGCCAGCAGTGACGCAGGGGGCGGCGAGACCCAGTACTTC.

At least ten counts were recorded for this clonotype. This chain connects TRBV29-1 to TRBJ2-7; the D gene is possibly TRBD1 (6 bases). Trimming removed 7 bases from V and 1 base from J, with 14 bases in between. The CDR3 is made up of 13 amino acids. Germline values: CDR1 SQVTM, CDR2 ANQGSEA. CDR3 in amino acids: CSALTGTSYEQYF. DNA of the CDR3: TGCAGCGCCCTGACGGGGACATCCTACGAGCAGTACTTC.

This clonotype came up a few times. The chain has TRBV4-2 and TRBJ2-3, with 13 bases aligning to TRBD2. The germline V gene has CDR1 LGHNA and CDR2 YNFKEQ. V was clipped by 0 bases and J by 5 bases; unmatched bases: 2. This CDR3 region has 16 residues. The CDR3 protein is CASSQELAGGVDTQYF. The CDR3 DNA is TGTGCCAGCAGCCAAGAACTAGCGGGGGGGGTAGATACGCAGTATTTT.

This clonotype appeared a few times. CDR3 DNA sequence: TGTGCCAGCAGTCCTGGTTTCAGTCGGAATGAGCAGTTCTTC. Its translation: CASSPGFSRNEQFF. The chain employs TRBV27 and TRBJ2-1; no definite D call. The V end was cut by 5 bases, the J end by 7 bases, with 15 bases between. Looked up from germline, CDR1 is MNHEY and CDR2 is SMNVEV (reference sequence). The CDR3 consists of 14 residues.

This clonotype has ten or more counts. The chain links TRBV12-3 or TRBV12-4 to TRBJ2-7; D is unresolved. V lost 8 bases to trimming and J lost 4 bases, with 6 bases between them. The CDR3 runs 10 residues. The CDR3 DNA follows: TGTGCCAGCGGCTCTTACGAGCAGTACTTC. Its translation: CASGSYEQYF.

This clonotype turned up a few times. The chain combines TRBV29-1 with TRBJ1-4, with D possibly matching TRBD1 (5 bases). CDR1 is SQVTM, CDR2 ANQGSEA, per germline. Trimming cost V 7 bases and J 10 bases, with 16 bases left between them. CDR3 size: 12 residues. CDR3 in DNA: TGCAGCGCTCTTGATGGGGGAGGAAAACTGTTTTTT. Protein sequence: CSALDGGGKLFF.

This clonotype was recorded at least ten times. The chain carries TRBV10-3 and TRBJ2-1, with D perhaps being TRBD1 or TRBD2 (5 bases each). The CDR3 has 14 amino acids. Trimming removed 11 bases at V and 1 base at J, with 15 bases between. Germline V CDR1 and CDR2: ENHRY, SYGVKD. The CDR3 sequence is CASSRESSYNEQFF. CDR3 DNA: TGTGCCTCTAGCAGGGAGAGTTCCTACAATGAGCAGTTCTTC.

The sample holds many counts of this clonotype. The gene calls are TRBV12-3 or TRBV12-4 and TRBJ1-5; a weak D match, TRBD1 (5 bases). The CDR3 runs 14 residues. The V end was cut by 2 bases, the J end by 1 base, with 6 bases between. The DNA of the CDR3 is TGTGCCAGCAGTTTATCAGGGAGCAATCAGCCCCAGCATTTT. Amino acids: CASSLSGSNQPQHF.

The table lists this clonotype with many counts. The DNA of the CDR3 is TGCAGCGGGGACGAGGGAGGCACAGATACGCAGTATTTT. Protein product: CSGDEGGTDTQYF. This chain connects TRBV29-1 to TRBJ2-3; D might be TRBD1 or TRBD2, each matching 5 bases. Deletions cut 7 bases from V and 1 base from J, with 12 bases between. The CDR3 runs 13 residues. CDR1 is SQVTM and CDR2 is ANQGSEA in the germline V gene.